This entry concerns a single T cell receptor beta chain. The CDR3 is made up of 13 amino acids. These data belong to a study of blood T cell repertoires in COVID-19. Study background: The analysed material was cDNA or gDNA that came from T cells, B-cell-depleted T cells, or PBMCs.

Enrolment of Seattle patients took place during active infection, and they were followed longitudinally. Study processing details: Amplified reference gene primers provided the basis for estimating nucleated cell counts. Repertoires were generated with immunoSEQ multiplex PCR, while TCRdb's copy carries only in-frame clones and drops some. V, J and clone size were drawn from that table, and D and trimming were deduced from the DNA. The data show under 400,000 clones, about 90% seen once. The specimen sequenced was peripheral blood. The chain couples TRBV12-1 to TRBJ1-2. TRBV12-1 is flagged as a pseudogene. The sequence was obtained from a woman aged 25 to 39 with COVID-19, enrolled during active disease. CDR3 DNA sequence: TGTGCCATTAGGAGGGGCGGGAACTATGGCTACACCTTC. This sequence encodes CAIRRGGNYGYTF.